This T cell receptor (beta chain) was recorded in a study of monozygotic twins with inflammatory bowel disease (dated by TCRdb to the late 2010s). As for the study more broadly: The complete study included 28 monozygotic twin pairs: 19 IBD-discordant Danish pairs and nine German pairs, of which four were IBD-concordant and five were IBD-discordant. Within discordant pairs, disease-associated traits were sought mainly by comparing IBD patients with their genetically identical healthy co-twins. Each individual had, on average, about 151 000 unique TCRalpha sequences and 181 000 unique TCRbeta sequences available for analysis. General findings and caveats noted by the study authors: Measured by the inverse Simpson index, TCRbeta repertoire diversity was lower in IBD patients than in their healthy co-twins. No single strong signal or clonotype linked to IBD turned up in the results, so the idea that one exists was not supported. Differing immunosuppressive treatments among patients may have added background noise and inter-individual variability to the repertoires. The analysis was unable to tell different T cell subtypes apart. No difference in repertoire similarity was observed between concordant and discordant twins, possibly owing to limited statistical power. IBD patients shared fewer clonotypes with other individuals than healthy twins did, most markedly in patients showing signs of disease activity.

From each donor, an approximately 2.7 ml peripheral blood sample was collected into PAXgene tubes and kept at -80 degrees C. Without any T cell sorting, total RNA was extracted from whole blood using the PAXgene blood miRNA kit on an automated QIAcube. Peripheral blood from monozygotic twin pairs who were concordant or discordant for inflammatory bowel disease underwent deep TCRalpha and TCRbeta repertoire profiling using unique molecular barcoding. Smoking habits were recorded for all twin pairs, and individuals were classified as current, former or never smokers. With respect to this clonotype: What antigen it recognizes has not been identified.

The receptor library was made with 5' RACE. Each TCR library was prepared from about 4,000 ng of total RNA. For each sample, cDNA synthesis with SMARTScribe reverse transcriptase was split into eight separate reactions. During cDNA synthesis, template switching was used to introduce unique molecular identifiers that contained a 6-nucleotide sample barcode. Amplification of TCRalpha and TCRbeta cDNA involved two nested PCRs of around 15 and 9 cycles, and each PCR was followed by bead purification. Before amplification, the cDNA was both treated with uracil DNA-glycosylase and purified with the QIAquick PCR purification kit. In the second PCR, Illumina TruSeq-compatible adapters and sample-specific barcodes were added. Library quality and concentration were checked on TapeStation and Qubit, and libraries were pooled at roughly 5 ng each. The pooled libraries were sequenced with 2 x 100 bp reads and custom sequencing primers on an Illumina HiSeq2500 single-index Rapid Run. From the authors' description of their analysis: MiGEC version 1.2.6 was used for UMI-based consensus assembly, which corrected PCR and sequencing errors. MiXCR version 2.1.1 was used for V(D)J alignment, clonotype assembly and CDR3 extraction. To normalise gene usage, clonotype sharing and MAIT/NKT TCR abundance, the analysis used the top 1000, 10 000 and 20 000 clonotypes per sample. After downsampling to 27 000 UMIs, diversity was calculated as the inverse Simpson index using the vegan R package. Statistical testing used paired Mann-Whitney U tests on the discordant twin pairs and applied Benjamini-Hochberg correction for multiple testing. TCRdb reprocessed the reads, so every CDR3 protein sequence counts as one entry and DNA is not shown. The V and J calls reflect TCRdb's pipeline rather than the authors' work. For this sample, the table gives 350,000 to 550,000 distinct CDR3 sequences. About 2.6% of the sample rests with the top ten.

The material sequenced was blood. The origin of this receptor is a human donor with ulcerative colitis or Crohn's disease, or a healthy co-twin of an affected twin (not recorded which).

CDR3 loop: CASSLKGFEAFF. The rearranged chain carries TRBV12-3 or TRBV12-4 and TRBJ1-1. The CDR3 spans 12 residues, from the cysteine through the phenylalanine. No DNA is listed.